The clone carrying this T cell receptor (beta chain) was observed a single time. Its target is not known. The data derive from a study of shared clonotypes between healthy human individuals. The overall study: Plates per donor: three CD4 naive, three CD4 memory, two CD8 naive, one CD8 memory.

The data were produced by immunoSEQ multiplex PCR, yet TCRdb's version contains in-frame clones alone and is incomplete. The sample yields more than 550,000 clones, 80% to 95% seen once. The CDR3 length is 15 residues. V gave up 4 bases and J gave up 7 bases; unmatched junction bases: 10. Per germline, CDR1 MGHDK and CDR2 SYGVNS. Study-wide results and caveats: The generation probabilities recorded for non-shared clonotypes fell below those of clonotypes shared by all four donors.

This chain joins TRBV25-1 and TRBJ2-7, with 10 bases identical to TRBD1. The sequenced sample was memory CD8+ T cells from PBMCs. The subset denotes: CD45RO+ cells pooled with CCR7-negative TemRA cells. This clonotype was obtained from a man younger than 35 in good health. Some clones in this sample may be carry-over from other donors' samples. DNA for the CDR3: TGTGCCAGCAGTGGTCCGAGACAGGGGGCAAGGGAGCAGTACTTC. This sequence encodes CASSGPRQGAREQYF.